The sequence of this T cell receptor (beta chain) was determined in a study of blood T cell repertoires in COVID-19. About the study: T cells, B-cell-depleted T cells, or PBMCs supplied cDNA or gDNA.

Per the study methods: How many nucleated cells were present was estimated from reference gene primer amplification. Sequenced by immunoSEQ multiplex PCR; TCRdb stores in-frame clones only, minus some. Clone size and the V and J calls come from that table; the DNA yielded D and trimming. The sample consists of 250,000 to 300,000 clones, more than 70% of them appearing once. Deletions cut 4 bases from V and 2 bases from J, with 11 bases between. The germline CDR1 and CDR2 sequences are KGHSH and LQKENI. The CDR3 covers 14 residues. The chain joins TRBV18 to TRBJ2-5, with a weak D call TRBD1 (5 bases). Sequencing input: peripheral blood. This receptor was identified in a woman aged 30 to 39 with COVID-19, enrolled during active disease. In nucleotides, the CDR3 is TGTGCCAGCTCACTAAGACAGTCACAAGAGACCCAGTACTTC. It codes for CASSLRQSQETQYF.